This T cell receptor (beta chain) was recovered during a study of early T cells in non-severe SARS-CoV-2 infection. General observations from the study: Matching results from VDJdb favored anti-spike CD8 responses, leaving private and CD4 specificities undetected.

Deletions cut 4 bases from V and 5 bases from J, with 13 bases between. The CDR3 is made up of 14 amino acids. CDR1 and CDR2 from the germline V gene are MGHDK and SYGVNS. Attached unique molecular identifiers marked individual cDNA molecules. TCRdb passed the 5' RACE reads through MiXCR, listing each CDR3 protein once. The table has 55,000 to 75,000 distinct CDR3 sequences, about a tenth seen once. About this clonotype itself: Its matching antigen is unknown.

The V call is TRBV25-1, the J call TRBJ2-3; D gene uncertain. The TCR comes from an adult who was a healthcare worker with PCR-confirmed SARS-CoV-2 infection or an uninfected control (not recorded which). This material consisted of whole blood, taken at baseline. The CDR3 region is CASSVSEKKDTQYF. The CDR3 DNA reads TGTGCCAGCAGTGTATCGGAGAAAAAAGATACGCAGTATTTT.